The 32 T cell receptor beta chains given below trace back to one sample, sequenced in a study of blood T cell repertoires in COVID-19. Produced via immunoSEQ multiplex PCR; TCRdb's table is partial and in-frame only. This sample carries 250,000 to 300,000 clones, 80% to 90% of them seen once, and the ten largest clones take approximately 11%. Specimen: peripheral blood. These receptor sequences come from a woman in her seventies with acute or convalescent COVID-19.

V and J are TRBV19 and TRBJ1-2; D remains ambiguous. The germline CDR1 and CDR2 sequences are LNHDA and SQIVND (reference sequence). V lost 1 base and J 4 bases, leaving 10 bases between the germline ends. The CDR3 is 14 amino acids. Here the CDR3 DNA reads TGTGCCAGTAGTATAGGTACGACAACCTATGGCTACACCTTC. It specifies CASSIGTTTYGYTF.

This sequence joins TRBV5-4 and TRBJ1-1; tentative D call: TRBD1 (6 bases). V gave up 6 bases and J gave up 1 base, with 10 bases separating them. Germline V lookup: CDR1 SGHNT, CDR2 YYREEE (reference sequence). The CDR3 is made up of 13 amino acids. The CDR3 coding sequence is TGTGCCAGCACCGGACAGAAGAACACTGAAGCTTTCTTT. Its protein is CASTGQKNTEAFF.

The CDR3 nucleotides are TGTGCCAGCAGCCAGGGGGGCCGGGAGACCCAGTACTTC. Amino acid sequence: CASSQGGRETQYF. The V call is TRBV5-4, the J call TRBJ2-5; a weak D match, TRBD1 (7 bases). The V and J ends lost 4 bases and 5 bases respectively, with 12 bases between them. The germline gives CDR1 SGHNT, CDR2 YYREEE (reference sequence). This CDR3 region has 13 residues.

This chain uses TRBV18 with TRBJ1-2, with 7 bases identical to TRBD1. Trimming cost V 3 bases and J 7 bases; bases outside gene matches: 8. CDR1 and CDR2 from the germline V gene are KGHSH and LQKENI. The CDR3 has 14 amino acids. CDR3 residues: CASSPTGDLSGYTF. The CDR3 DNA follows: TGTGCCAGCTCACCCACAGGGGACCTTTCTGGCTACACCTTC.

Here the CDR3 DNA reads TGTGCCAGCAGTGGCTGGGGGCCCTACGAGCAGTACTTC. Translated: CASSGWGPYEQYF. The rearrangement links TRBV12-3 or TRBV12-4 to TRBJ2-7; D might be TRBD1 (6 bases). Deletions cut 5 bases from V and 2 bases from J, with 10 bases between. The CDR3 is 13 amino acids.

The chain employs TRBV20-1 and TRBJ2-7; the D is unclear. Trimming removed 2 bases from V and 7 bases from J, with 9 bases in between. The CDR3 contains 11 residues. The germline V gene has CDR1 DFQATT and CDR2 SNEGSKA (reference sequence). The CDR3: CSARSGWEQYF. The CDR3 DNA reads as TGCAGTGCTAGATCAGGATGGGAGCAGTACTTC.

The chain recombines TRBV18 with TRBJ1-2; D perhaps matches TRBD1 (5 bases). CDR1 is KGHSH, CDR2 LQKENI, per germline. This CDR3 contains 12 residues. V was cut by 3 bases and J by 4 bases, with 6 bases left in between. In nucleotides, the CDR3 is TGTGCCAGCTCACCGGGACTCTATGGCTACACCTTC. Amino acid sequence: CASSPGLYGYTF.

The V and J genes are TRBV5-1 and TRBJ2-2, with 7 nucleotides matching TRBD1. The CDR3 totals 15 residues. CDR1 and CDR2 from the germline V gene are SGHRS and YFSETQ. V lost 4 bases and J lost 4; bases outside the gene matches: 7. CDR3 DNA sequence: TGCGCCAGCAGCCTGGGGGCAGGGGGCACCGGGGAGCTGTTTTTT. Its translation: CASSLGAGGTGELFF.

This clone was seen a handful of times. The CDR3 sequence: CASSPQSIYGYTF. CDR3 in DNA: TGTGCCAGCAGCCCCCAGTCAATCTATGGCTACACCTTC. The V and J genes are TRBV5-6 and TRBJ1-2; D is unresolved. Trimming cost V 4 bases and J 4 bases, with 11 bases left between them. This CDR3 contains 13 residues. Looked up from germline, CDR1 is SGHDT and CDR2 is YYEEEE.

Comment on this clone: This sample also contains other DNA sequences that code for the same CDR3. The chain employs TRBV6-5 and TRBJ1-2, with 7 bases matching TRBD1. V trimming: 6 bases; J trimming: 6 bases; junction bases outside the gene matches: 7. The CDR3 has 13 residues. CDR1 MNHEY and CDR2 SVGAGI come from the germline V gene. The CDR3 bases are TGTGCCAGCAGCCCGGGACAGCGGAATGGCTACACCTTC. Amino acids: CASSPGQRNGYTF.

The CDR3 reads CASSENSRQPQHF. The DNA for the CDR3 is TGTGCCAGCAGTGAAAACAGCCGCCAGCCCCAGCATTTT. The chain uses TRBV6-1 and TRBJ1-5; D is uncertain. CDR3 length: 13 residues. V dropped 2 bases and J dropped 7 bases, with 9 bases sitting between them. CDR1 and CDR2 from the germline V gene are MNHNS and SASEGT.

The chain has TRBV5-5 and TRBJ1-6, with a weak D call TRBD1 (5 bases). CDR3 size: 14 residues. V lost 3 bases and J lost 10, with 14 bases in between. Per germline, CDR1 SGHKS and CDR2 YYEKEE (reference sequence). For the CDR3, the DNA is TGTGCCAGCAGCTCTGGGGGAGGAAGGTCACCCCTCCACTTT. It specifies CASSSGGGRSPLHF.

The chain combines TRBV30 with TRBJ2-7; D is unresolved. V was clipped by 1 base and J by 4 bases, with 14 bases between them. The germline CDR1 and CDR2 sequences are GTSNPN and SVGIG (reference sequence). This CDR3 is 14 amino acids long. CDR3 loop: CAWSDPRWMYEQYF. The CDR3 bases are TGTGCCTGGAGTGATCCCAGGTGGATGTACGAGCAGTACTTC.

The chain combines TRBV6-6 with TRBJ2-3; TRBD2 matches 11 bases. Trimming removed 6 bases from V and 5 bases from J; junction bases left unmatched: 10. CDR1 MNHNY and CDR2 SVGAGI come from the germline V gene (reference sequence). This CDR3 comprises 16 residues. CDR3 DNA: TGTGCCAGCAGCCGAAGGGGGACTAGCGGACGAGATACGCAGTATTTT. Translating it yields CASSRRGTSGRDTQYF.

The chain carries TRBV19 and TRBJ2-5, with TRBD2 as a possible D gene (6 bases). CDR1 and CDR2 (germline): LNHDA, SQIVND (reference sequence). The CDR3 runs 15 residues. V shed 5 bases and J shed 5 bases, with 18 bases lying between them. CDR3 protein: CASSGNPTSVETQYF. CDR3 DNA sequence: TGTGCCAGTAGTGGTAACCCGACTAGTGTCGAGACCCAGTACTTC. The whole variable domain, remainder taken from reference TRBV19 and TRBJ2-5, is DGGITQSPKYLFRKEGQNVTLSCEQNLNHDAMYWYRQDPGQGLRLIYYSQIVNDFQKGDIAEGYSVSREKKESFPLTVTSAQKNPTAFYLCASSGNPTSVETQYFGPGTRLLVL.

This clone appeared a single time. This CDR3 reads CASSFGAGASRTDTQYF. The CDR3 DNA follows: TGCGCCAGCAGTTTTGGGGCGGGGGCCTCTCGCACAGATACGCAGTATTTT. J is TRBJ2-3 and V is TRBV5-1; a possible D gene is TRBD2 (7 bases). Looked up from germline, CDR1 is SGHRS and CDR2 is YFSETQ. The V and J ends lost 5 bases and 1 base respectively, with 20 bases between them. The CDR3 runs to 17 residues.

This chain joins TRBV11-2 and TRBJ2-3, with D perhaps TRBD2 (7 bases). V was trimmed by 5 bases and J by 4 bases, leaving 13 bases between them. This CDR3 is built from 14 residues. The germline V gene encodes CDR1 SGHAT and CDR2 FQNNGV. The CDR3 is CASSQGGGPDTQYF. In nucleotides, the CDR3 is TGTGCCAGCAGCCAAGGGGGGGGCCCAGATACGCAGTATTTT.

The chain is built from TRBV5-1 and TRBJ2-5; tentatively, D is TRBD1 (7 bases). The germline V and J ends were trimmed by 4 bases and 8 bases, with 18 bases remaining between them. Per germline, CDR1 SGHRS and CDR2 YFSETQ. The CDR3 consists of 14 residues. This chain's CDR3 is CASSPGQWGDTQYF. For the CDR3, the DNA is TGCGCCAGCAGCCCGGGACAGTGGGGGGATACCCAGTACTTC.

V and J are TRBV6-5 and TRBJ2-2; D uncertain. With 6 bases removed from V and 7 bases from J, the gap between germline ends came to 6 bases. The CDR3 totals 11 residues. CDR1 and CDR2 (germline): MNHEY, SVGAGI. The CDR3 DNA reads TGTGCCAGCAGCAGACACGGGGAGCTGTTTTTT. Protein sequence: CASSRHGELFF.

In the case of this clone: This sample includes further DNA sequences coding for the same CDR3. V usage is TRBV3-1 (or the pseudogene TRBV3-2) and J usage is TRBJ2-5, with 14 nucleotides matching TRBD2. The junction had 0 bases not matched to a gene; V was cut back by 1 base and J by 2 bases. Germline CDR1 and CDR2: LGHDT and YNNKEL (reference sequence). The CDR3 is made up of 16 amino acids. In DNA form, the CDR3 reads TGTGCCAGCAGCCAAGGACTAGCGGGGGGGCAAGAGACCCAGTACTTC. It codes for CASSQGLAGGQETQYF.

The chain is built from TRBV28 and TRBJ1-1; 10 positions agree with TRBD1. Trimming removed 4 bases from V and 5 bases from J; junction bases left unmatched: 10. From germline, CDR1 is MDHEN and CDR2 SYDVKM. The CDR3 spans 16 residues. CDR3 DNA sequence: TGTGCCAGCAGTTCTGACTGGACAGGGGGAGGTACTGAAGCTTTCTTT. This codes for CASSSDWTGGGTEAFF.

The V and J genes are TRBV10-3 and TRBJ2-3; 9 bases are a match to TRBD2. CDR1 ENHRY and CDR2 SYGVKD come from the germline V gene. This CDR3 comprises 16 residues. The trim removed 6 bases at V and 1 base at J, leaving 8 bases unmatched. CDR3 protein: CAIREQASGGTDTQYF. In DNA, the CDR3 is TGTGCCATCAGGGAACAGGCTAGCGGGGGCACAGATACGCAGTATTTT.

V and J are TRBV28 and TRBJ1-1; 9 bases map to TRBD1. Trimming took 6 bases from V and 6 from J; bases not matched to a gene: 8. The CDR3 extends over 14 amino acids. Germline V gene sequence: CDR1 MDHEN, CDR2 SYDVKM. CDR3 residues: CASRLGTGTAEAFF. DNA of the CDR3: TGTGCCAGCAGACTGGGGACAGGGACAGCTGAAGCTTTCTTT.

The chain combines TRBV29-1 with TRBJ2-3, with 9 bases matching TRBD1. V shed 6 bases, J shed 4 bases, and the junction held 17 bases outside the gene matches. Germline values: CDR1 SQVTM, CDR2 ANQGSEA. CDR3 length: 17 residues. CDR3: CSVQGALKGVMPDTQYF. The CDR3, as DNA: TGCAGCGTACAGGGGGCGCTTAAGGGGGTGATGCCAGATACGCAGTATTTT.

The chain is built from TRBV7-2 and TRBJ1-1; a possible D gene is TRBD1 (5 bases). V lost 3 bases to trimming and J lost 0 bases, with 20 bases between them. The CDR3 spans 18 residues. Germline loops: CDR1 SGHTA, CDR2 FQGNSA. The CDR3 protein is CASSFPPTGVIVNTEAFF. The CDR3 region has the DNA TGTGCCAGCAGCTTCCCCCCCACAGGCGTGATAGTGAACACTGAAGCTTTCTTT.

This chain connects TRBV5-1 to TRBJ2-1; 8 bases map to TRBD1. Unmatched junction bases numbered 0, after V lost 0 bases and J lost 10 bases. The CDR3 covers 12 residues. CDR1 and CDR2 (germline): SGHRS, YFSETQ. The CDR3 region has the DNA TGCGCCAGCAGCTTGGGGGACAGGGAGCAGTTCTTC. It yields the protein CASSLGDREQFF.

This chain uses TRBV2 with TRBJ2-3; 10 nucleotides agree with TRBD2. The CDR3 is 15 amino acids. V lost 7 bases to trimming and J lost 2 bases; unmatched junction nucleotides: 6. CDR1 and CDR2 from the germline V gene are SNHLY and FYNNEI. The CDR3 spells CASKQLAGITDTQYF. The DNA for the CDR3 is TGTGCCAGCAAACAACTAGCGGGGATCACAGATACGCAGTATTTT.

Details on this clone: Other nucleotide sequences in the sample specify the same CDR3. The chain recombines TRBV6-5 with TRBJ2-2, with D possibly being TRBD2 (6 bases). V was clipped by 8 bases and J by 0 bases, with 7 bases between them. The CDR3 has 13 amino acids. Per germline, CDR1 MNHEY and CDR2 SVGAGI. The CDR3 loop reads CASRDSNTGELFF. DNA for the CDR3: TGTGCCAGCCGGGACTCGAACACCGGGGAGCTGTTTTTT.

This chain connects TRBV3-1 (or the pseudogene TRBV3-2) to TRBJ2-1; possibly TRBD1 for D (6 bases). The CDR3 contains 17 residues. V was pared by 1 base and J by 0 bases, with 13 bases between. Germline lookup yields CDR1 LGHDT and CDR2 YNNKEL (reference sequence). The CDR3: CASSQATGISSYNEQFF. CDR3 DNA sequence: TGTGCCAGCAGCCAAGCCACAGGGATCAGCTCCTACAATGAGCAGTTCTTC.

In this sample, this clone turned up a few times. The V gene is TRBV5-1, the J gene TRBJ1-2; 11 bases fit TRBD1. Trimming took 2 bases from V and 7 from J; bases not matched to a gene: 13. Germline lookup yields CDR1 SGHRS and CDR2 YFSETQ. CDR3 length: 17 amino acids. For the CDR3, the DNA is TGCGCCAGCAGCTTCACCCCGGACAGGGGGCGATCTCTTGGCTACACCTTC. This translates into CASSFTPDRGRSLGYTF.

The CDR3 region is CASSGDRAEAFF. DNA for the CDR3: TGTGCCAGCAGTGGGGACAGAGCCGAAGCTTTCTTT. This chain joins TRBV6-4 and TRBJ1-1; TRBD1 matches at 7 bases. This CDR3 is 12 amino acids long. With 4 bases clipped from V and 8 bases from J, the junction kept 4 bases outside the gene matches. Germline assignment: CDR1 MRHNA and CDR2 SNTAGT.

The rearrangement links TRBV20-1 to TRBJ1-1; D call uncertain. Trimming stripped 3 bases from V and 0 bases from J, with 8 bases between. Per germline, CDR1 DFQATT and CDR2 SNEGSKA (reference sequence). This CDR3 has 13 amino acids. CDR3 protein: CSASRDMNTEAFF. For the CDR3, the DNA is TGCAGTGCTAGTCGGGATATGAACACTGAAGCTTTCTTT.